The TCR beta chain under discussion was sequenced for a study of siplizumab effects on memory and regulatory T cells. General observations from the study: Sequences that were alloreactive and traceable to unstimulated CD4+ memory cells were significantly reduced by siplizumab.

Per sample, roughly 10^5 TCR templates were assayed. Assay: immunoSEQ multiplex PCR; the TCRdb copy retains only in-frame clones and omits some. The sample shows fewer than 85,000 clones, about 95% of them seen only once. V was pared by 0 bases and J by 7 bases, with 15 bases between. Germline CDR1 LGHNA, CDR2 YNFKEQ. The CDR3 length is 15 residues. Note on this clone: The antigen is not known.

The source is a human donor in good health. The chain joins TRBV4-2 to TRBJ1-2; possibly TRBD1 for D (6 bases). The sample was CD8+ T cells sorted from blood. CDR3 residues: CASSQDLGGVGGYTF. The CDR3 nucleotides read TGTGCCAGCAGCCAAGATCTAGGGGGGGTTGGTGGCTACACCTTC.